The table lists the clone carrying this T cell receptor beta chain with many counts. What it recognizes is unknown. This record belongs to a study of blood T cells in healthy people across ages. Whole-study results and caveats: The percentage of naive T cells correlated strongly with TCR beta diversity. A greater number of naive CD4+ cells and higher diversity distinguished long-lived donors from aged donors.

J lost 4 bases, V lost 1 base, and 6 bases had no gene match. There are 15 residues in the CDR3. Germline V gives CDR1 LGHNA, CDR2 YNFKEQ. Using a J-beta primer mix together with a sample-barcoded 5' primer, a second PCR was run for about 7 to 12 cycles. TCRdb analysed the 5' RACE reads with MiXCR anew, one entry per CDR3 protein. The table shows 780,000 or so distinct CDR3 sequences, with 25% occurring only once. The same data also contributed to another study, on T cells of mothers and their children. That investigation notes: Relative to unrelated pairs, biologically related mother-child dyads exhibited marginally greater, non-significant overlap.

V usage is TRBV4-2 and J usage is TRBJ2-7, with 8 bases lining up with TRBD2. Input material: blood. The TCR originated in a boy younger than 18 in good health. CDR3 amino acids: CASSQGLALRYEQYF. The CDR3 DNA is TGTGCCAGCAGCCAAGGACTAGCGTTGCGGTACGAGCAGTACTTC.